A selection of T cell receptor beta chains follows, all from one sample in a study of shared clonotypes between healthy human individuals. Produced via immunoSEQ multiplex PCR; TCRdb's table is partial and in-frame only. The data show some 1 million clones, with about 75% seen just once and around 1.5% held by the top ten. Sequenced: memory CD4+ T cells sorted from blood. The receptors shown here come from a man in his late teens or twenties in good health. Each CDR3 is given with its conserved first and last residue. D genes are given only for firm matches. Size values are once, few and many counts, or a class for expanded clones, and some rows have none.

NA | NA | TRBJ2-2 | TRBV10-1 | TGCGCCAGCAGTGATCTCGGATCGAACACCGGGGAGCTGTTTTTT | CASSDLGSNTGELFF
NA | NA | TRBJ2-5 | TRBV10-1 | TGCGCCAGCAGTGAGTCGACAGCACAAGAGACCCAGTACTTC | CASSESTAQETQYF
NA | NA | TRBJ2-5 | TRBV7-2 | TGTGCCAGCAGCCCCGCAGGGTACCAAGAGACCCAGTACTTC | CASSPAGYQETQYF
NA | NA | TRBJ1-5 | TRBV4-3 | TGCGCCAGCAGCCAAGAATCAGGGGACAATCAGCCCCAGCATTTT | CASSQESGDNQPQHF
NA | NA | TRBJ2-7 | TRBV10-1 | TGCGCCAGCAGTGATACAGGGCGGGAGCAGTACTTC | CASSDTGREQYF
NA | NA | TRBJ2-7 | TRBV7-8 | TGTGCCAGCAGCTTAAAGAGGGGGGGGACCTACGAGCAGTACTTC | CASSLKRGGTYEQYF
NA | NA | TRBJ2-5 | TRBV7-2 | TGTGCCAGCAGCTTACCCGGGTCCACAGAGACCCAGTACTTC | CASSLPGSTETQYF
NA | NA | TRBJ2-7 | TRBV6-1 | TGTGCCAGCGCAAGGCTTTGGGACACAACCTACGAGCAGTACTTC | CASARLWDTTYEQYF
TRBD1 | few | TRBJ2-2 | TRBV9 | TGTGCCAGCAGCGTAGTAACAGGGGGCATCACCGGGGAGCTGTTTTTT | CASSVVTGGITGELFF
NA | NA | TRBJ1-3 | TRBV25-1 | TGTGCCAGCAGTGACCCTGGTCCCTCTGGAAACACCATATATTTT | CASSDPGPSGNTIYF
NA | few | TRBJ2-7 | TRBV5-1 | TGCGCCAGCAGCGAACCGGGACTCAGCTCCTACGAGCAGTACTTC | CASSEPGLSSYEQYF
TRBD2 | NA | TRBJ2-3 | TRBV5-1 | TGCGCCAGCAGCTCCGGGACTAGCGGGAGCACAGATACGCAGTATTTT | CASSSGTSGSTDTQYF
NA | NA | TRBJ2-4 | TRBV5-5 | TGTGCCAGCAGCTTGGCGACTAGGGGTGATGGCATTCAGTACTTC | CASSLATRGDGIQYF
NA | NA | TRBJ2-6 | TRBV19 | TGTGCCAGTAGTATGGAGTCTCCGGGGGCCAACGTCCTGACTTTC | CASSMESPGANVLTF
TRBD1 | few | TRBJ2-7 | TRBV11-2 | TGTGCCAGCAGCGGTCGGGACAGGGGGGACGAGCAGTACTTC | CASSGRDRGDEQYF
NA | NA | TRBJ2-3 | TRBV18 | TGTGCCAGCTCACCAAGGATGGGCCCCACAGATACGCAGTATTTT | CASSPRMGPTDTQYF
NA | once | TRBJ2-7 | TRBV20-1 | TGCAGTGCTAGCGGAAACTACGAGCAGTACTTC | CSASGNYEQYF
TRBD1 | few | TRBJ1-1 | TRBV11-2 | TGTGCCAGCAGCAGGGGACAGTCGGAAACTGAAGCTTTCTTT | CASSRGQSETEAFF
TRBD1 | many | TRBJ2-1 | TRBV30 | TGTGCCTCCGGGACAGGAGGCGCGAGTGAGCAGTTCTTC | CASGTGGASEQFF
TRBD1 | NA | TRBJ2-2 | TRBV6-5 | TGTGCCAGCAGTTACGGAGGGACAGGACACACCGGGGAGCTGTTTTTT | CASSYGGTGHTGELFF
NA | NA | TRBJ2-4 | TRBV2 | TGTGCCAGCAGTGAGCGGACTACCGGTGATCAAGCCAAAAACATTCAGTACTTC | CASSERTTGDQAKNIQYF
NA | NA | TRBJ1-1 | TRBV7-8 | TGTGCCAGCAGCTCGAGCTCTATGGGGGCTTTCTTT | CASSSSSMGAFF
TRBD2 | NA | TRBJ2-7 | TRBV7-9 | TGTGCCAGCAGCCTGGGACTAGCGGGAGGGAGCTACGAGCAGTACTTC | CASSLGLAGGSYEQYF